This T cell receptor beta chain emerged from a study of shared clonotypes between healthy human individuals. Study summary: The composition of the donors was a couple of women and a few men aged 18 to 49. Study conclusions and caveats: Unshared clonotypes carried lower generation probabilities than those common to all four donors.

The CDR3 totals 11 residues. V lost 3 bases to trimming and J lost 3 bases, with 2 bases between them. Germline V CDR1 and CDR2: GTSNPN, SVGIG (reference sequence). Of note for this clone: Its target is unknown.

This table comes from immunoSEQ multiplex PCR, and its TCRdb copy is limited to in-frame clones, with some not included. Seen here are some 980,000 clones, 60% to 85% observed once, and the top ten hold around 1.4%. The clonotype comes from a man between 18 and 35 years old in good health. The chain uses TRBV30 and TRBJ2-2, with D uncertain. Sequencing was performed on memory CD4+ T cells sorted from blood. The subset here: CD45RA-negative fraction. CDR3 amino acids: CAWRDTGELFF. CDR3 DNA sequence: TGTGCCTGGAGGGACACCGGGGAGCTGTTTTTT. The full variable domain, completed using reference TRBV30 and TRBJ2-2, is SQTIHQWPATLVQPVGSPLSLECTVEGTSNPNLYWYRQAAGRGLQLLFYSVGIGQISSEVPQNLSASRPQDRQFILSSKKLLLSDSGFYLCAWRDTGELFFGEGSRLTVL.